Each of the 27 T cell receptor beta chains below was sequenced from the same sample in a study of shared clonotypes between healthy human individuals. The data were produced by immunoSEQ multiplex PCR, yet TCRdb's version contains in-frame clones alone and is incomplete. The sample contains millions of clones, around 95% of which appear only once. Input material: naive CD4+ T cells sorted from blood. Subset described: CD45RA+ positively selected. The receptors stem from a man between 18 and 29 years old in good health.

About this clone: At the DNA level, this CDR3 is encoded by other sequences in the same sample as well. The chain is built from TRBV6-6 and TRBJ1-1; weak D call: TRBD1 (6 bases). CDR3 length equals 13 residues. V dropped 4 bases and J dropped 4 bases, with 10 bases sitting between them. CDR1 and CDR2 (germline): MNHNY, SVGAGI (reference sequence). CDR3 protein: CASSSQGGTEAFF. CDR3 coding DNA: TGTGCCAGCAGTTCACAGGGTGGCACTGAAGCTTTCTTT.

Written as DNA, the CDR3 is TGTGCCACCAGCAGAGATCATGGAGGGCCCACCATATATTTT. Its translation is CATSRDHGGPTIYF. This rearrangement joins TRBV15 to TRBJ1-3; D is uncertain. The ends were cut back, 0 bases at V and 9 bases at J, with 12 bases in the middle. Per the germline V gene, CDR1 is LNHNV and CDR2 is YYDKDF (reference sequence). This CDR3 is 14 amino acids long.

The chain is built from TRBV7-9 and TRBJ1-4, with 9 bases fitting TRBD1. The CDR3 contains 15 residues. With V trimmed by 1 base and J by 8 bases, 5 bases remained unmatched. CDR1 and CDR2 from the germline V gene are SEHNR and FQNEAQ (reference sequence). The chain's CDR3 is CASSLEGQGPEKLFF. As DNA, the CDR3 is TGTGCCAGCAGCTTAGAGGGACAGGGTCCGGAAAAACTGTTTTTT.

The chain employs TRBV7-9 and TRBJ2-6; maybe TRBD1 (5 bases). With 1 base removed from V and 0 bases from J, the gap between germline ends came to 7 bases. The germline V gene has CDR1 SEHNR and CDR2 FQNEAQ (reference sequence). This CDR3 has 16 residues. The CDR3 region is CASSLGTSSGANVLTF. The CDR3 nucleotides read TGTGCCAGCAGCTTAGGGACAAGCTCTGGGGCCAACGTCCTGACTTTC. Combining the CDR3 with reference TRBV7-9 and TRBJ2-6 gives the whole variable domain DTGVSQNPRHKITKRGQNVTFRCDPISEHNRLYWYRQTLGQGPEFLTYFQNEAQLEKSRLLSDRFSAERPKGSFSTLEIQRTEQGDSAMYLCASSLGTSSGANVLTFGAGSRLTVL.

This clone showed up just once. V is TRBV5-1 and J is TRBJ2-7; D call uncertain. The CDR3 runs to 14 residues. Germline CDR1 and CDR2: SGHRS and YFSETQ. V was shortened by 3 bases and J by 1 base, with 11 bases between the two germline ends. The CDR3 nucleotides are TGCGCCAGCAGCTCCTTGGACCCTTCCTACGAGCAGTACTTC. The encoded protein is CASSSLDPSYEQYF.

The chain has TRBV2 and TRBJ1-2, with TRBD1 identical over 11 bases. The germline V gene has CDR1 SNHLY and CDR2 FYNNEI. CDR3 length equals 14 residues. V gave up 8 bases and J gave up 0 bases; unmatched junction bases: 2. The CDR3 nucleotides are TGTGCCAGCGGGACAGGGGGATCTAACTATGGCTACACCTTC. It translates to CASGTGGSNYGYTF. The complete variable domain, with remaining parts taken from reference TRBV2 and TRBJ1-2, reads EPEVTQTPSHQVTQMGQEVILRCVPISNHLYFYWYRQILGQKVEFLVSFYNNEISEKSEIFDDQFSVERPDGSNFTLKIRSTKLEDSAMYFCASGTGGSNYGYTFGSGTRLTVV.

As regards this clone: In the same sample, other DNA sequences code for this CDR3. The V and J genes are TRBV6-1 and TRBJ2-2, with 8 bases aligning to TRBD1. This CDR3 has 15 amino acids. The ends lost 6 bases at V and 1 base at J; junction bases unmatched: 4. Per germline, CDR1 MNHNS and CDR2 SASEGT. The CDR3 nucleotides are TGTGCCAGCAGCCCCGGGACAGGGAACACCGGGGAGCTGTTTTTT. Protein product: CASSPGTGNTGELFF.

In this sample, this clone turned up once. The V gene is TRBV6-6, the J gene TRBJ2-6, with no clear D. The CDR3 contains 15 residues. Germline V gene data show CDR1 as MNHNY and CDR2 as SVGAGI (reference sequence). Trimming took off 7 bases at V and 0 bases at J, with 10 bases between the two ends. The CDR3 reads CASISGSSGANVLTF. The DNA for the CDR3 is TGTGCCAGCATCTCCGGTAGCTCTGGGGCCAACGTCCTGACTTTC.

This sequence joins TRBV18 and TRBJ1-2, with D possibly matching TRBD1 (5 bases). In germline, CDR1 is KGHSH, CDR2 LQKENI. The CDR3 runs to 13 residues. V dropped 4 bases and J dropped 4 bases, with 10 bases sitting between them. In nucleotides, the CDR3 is TGTGCCAGCTCACTTAAACAGGTCTATGGCTACACCTTC. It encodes CASSLKQVYGYTF.

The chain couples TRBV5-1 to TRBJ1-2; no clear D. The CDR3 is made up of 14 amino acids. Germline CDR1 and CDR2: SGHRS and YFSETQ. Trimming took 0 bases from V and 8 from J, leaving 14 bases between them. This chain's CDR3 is CASSLDTVLGGYTF. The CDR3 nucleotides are TGCGCCAGCAGCTTGGATACAGTCTTGGGCGGCTACACCTTC.

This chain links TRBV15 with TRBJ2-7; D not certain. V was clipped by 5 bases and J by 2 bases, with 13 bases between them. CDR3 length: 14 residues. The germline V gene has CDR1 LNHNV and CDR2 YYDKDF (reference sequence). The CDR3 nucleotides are TGTGCCACCAGCCTCCCCCTCCGCCCCTACGAGCAGTACTTC. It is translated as CATSLPLRPYEQYF.

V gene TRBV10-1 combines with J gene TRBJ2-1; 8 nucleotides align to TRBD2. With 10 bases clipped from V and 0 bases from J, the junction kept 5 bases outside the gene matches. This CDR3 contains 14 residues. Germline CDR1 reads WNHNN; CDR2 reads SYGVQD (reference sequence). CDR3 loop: CAIVSGSSYNEQFF. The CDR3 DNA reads TGCGCCATCGTGAGCGGGAGCTCCTACAATGAGCAGTTCTTC.

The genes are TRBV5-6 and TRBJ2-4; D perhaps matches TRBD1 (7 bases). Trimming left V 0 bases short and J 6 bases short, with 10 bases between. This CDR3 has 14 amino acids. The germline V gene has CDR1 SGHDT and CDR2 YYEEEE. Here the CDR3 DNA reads TGTGCCAGCAGCTTGGGACAGGGAGGAAACATTCAGTACTTC. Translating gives CASSLGQGGNIQYF.

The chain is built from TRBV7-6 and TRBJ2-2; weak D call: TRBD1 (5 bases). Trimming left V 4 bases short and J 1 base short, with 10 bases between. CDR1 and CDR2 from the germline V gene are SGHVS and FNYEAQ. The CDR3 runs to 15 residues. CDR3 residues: CASSSSRGNTGELFF. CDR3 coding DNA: TGTGCCAGCAGCTCCTCAAGGGGGAACACCGGGGAGCTGTTTTTT.

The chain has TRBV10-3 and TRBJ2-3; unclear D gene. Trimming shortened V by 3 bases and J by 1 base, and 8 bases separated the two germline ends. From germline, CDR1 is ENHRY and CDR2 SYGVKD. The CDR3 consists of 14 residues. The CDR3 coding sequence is TGTGCCATCAGTGACGACTCGGGCACAGATACGCAGTATTTT. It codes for CAISDDSGTDTQYF.

The CDR3, as DNA: TGTGCCAGTAGTATAGCTAGCGGGAGGACCTACGAGCAGTACTTC. Translated: CASSIASGRTYEQYF. V is TRBV19 and J is TRBJ2-7; 11 bases map to TRBD2. Germline V gives CDR1 LNHDA, CDR2 SQIVND (reference sequence). After removal of 1 base from V and 2 bases from J, the junction contained 1 base not matched to a gene. There are 15 residues in the CDR3.

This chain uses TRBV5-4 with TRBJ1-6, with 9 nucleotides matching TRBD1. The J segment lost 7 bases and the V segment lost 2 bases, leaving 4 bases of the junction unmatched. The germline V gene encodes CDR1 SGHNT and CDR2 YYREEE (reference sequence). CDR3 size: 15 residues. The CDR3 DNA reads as TGTGCCAGCAGCTTACAGGGGGCGCGCAATTCACCCCTCCACTTT. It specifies CASSLQGARNSPLHF.

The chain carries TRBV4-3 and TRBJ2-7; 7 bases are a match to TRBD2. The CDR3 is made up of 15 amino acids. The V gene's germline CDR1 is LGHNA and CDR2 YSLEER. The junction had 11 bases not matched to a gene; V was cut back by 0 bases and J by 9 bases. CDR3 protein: CASSQDPGLTSPQYF. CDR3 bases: TGCGCCAGCAGCCAAGATCCGGGACTAACTTCGCCGCAGTACTTC.

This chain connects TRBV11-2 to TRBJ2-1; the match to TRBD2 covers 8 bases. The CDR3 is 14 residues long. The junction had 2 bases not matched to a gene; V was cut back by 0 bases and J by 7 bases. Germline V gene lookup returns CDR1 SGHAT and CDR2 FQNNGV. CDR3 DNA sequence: TGTGCCAGCAGCTTAGAACCGGGGGGGAATGAGCAGTTCTTC. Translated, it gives CASSLEPGGNEQFF.

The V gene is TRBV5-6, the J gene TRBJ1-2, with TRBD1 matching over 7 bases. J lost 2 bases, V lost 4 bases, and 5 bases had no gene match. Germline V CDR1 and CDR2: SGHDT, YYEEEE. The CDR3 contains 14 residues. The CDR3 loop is CASSGPGQNYGYTF. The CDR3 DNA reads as TGTGCCAGCAGCGGGCCGGGACAGAACTATGGCTACACCTTC.

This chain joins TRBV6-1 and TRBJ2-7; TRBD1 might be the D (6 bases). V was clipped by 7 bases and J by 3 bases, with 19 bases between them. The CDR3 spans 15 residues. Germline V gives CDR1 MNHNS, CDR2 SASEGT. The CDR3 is CASKGDPWGSYEQYF. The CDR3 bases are TGTGCCAGCAAGGGGGACCCTTGGGGTAGCTACGAGCAGTACTTC.

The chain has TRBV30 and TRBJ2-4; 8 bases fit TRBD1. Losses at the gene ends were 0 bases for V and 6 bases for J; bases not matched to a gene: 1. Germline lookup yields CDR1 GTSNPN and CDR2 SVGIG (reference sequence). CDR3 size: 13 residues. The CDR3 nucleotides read TGTGCCTGGAGTGTAGGGACAGGAAACATTCAGTACTTC. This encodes CAWSVGTGNIQYF.

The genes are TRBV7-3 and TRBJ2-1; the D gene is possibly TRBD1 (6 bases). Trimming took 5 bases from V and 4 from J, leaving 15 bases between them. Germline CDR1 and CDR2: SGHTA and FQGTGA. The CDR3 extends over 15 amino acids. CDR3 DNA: TGTGCCAGCAGCCCGGGGCGTACAGGGTACAATGAGCAGTTCTTC. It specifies CASSPGRTGYNEQFF. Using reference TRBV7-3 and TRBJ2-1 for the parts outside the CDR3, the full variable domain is GAGVSQTPSNKVTEKGKYVELRCDPISGHTALYWYRQSLGQGPEFLIYFQGTGAADDSGLPNDRFFAVRPEGSVSTLKIQRTERGDSAVYLCASSPGRTGYNEQFFGPGTRLTVL.

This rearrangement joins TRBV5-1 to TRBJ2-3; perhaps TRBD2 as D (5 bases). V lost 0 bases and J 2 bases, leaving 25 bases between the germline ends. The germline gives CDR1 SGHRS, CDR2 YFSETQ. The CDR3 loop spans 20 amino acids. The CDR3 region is CASSLADAMLWEWDTDTQYF. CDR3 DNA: TGCGCCAGCAGCTTGGCCGATGCGATGTTGTGGGAGTGGGACACAGATACGCAGTATTTT.

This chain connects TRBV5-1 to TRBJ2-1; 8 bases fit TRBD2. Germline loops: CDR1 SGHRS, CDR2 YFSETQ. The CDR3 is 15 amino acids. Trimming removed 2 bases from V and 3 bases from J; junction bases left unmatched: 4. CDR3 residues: CASSLAGDLYNEQFF. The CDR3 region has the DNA TGCGCCAGCAGCTTAGCGGGGGACCTCTACAATGAGCAGTTCTTC.

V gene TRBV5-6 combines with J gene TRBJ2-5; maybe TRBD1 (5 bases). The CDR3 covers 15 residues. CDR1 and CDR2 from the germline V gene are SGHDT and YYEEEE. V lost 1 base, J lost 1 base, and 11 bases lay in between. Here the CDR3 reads CASSLIITGQETQYF. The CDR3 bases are TGTGCCAGCAGCTTGATAATAACAGGCCAAGAGACCCAGTACTTC.

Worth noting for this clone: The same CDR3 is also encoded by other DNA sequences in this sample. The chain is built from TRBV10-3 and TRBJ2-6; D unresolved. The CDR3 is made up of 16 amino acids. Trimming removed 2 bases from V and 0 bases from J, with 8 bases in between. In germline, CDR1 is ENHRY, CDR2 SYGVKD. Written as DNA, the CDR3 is TGTGCCATCAGTGAGACCGCGAGCTCTGGGGCCAACGTCCTGACTTTC. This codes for CAISETASSGANVLTF.